This TCR beta chain emerged from a study of radiation and T cells in renal cell carcinoma (dated by TCRdb to about 2020). Background for the entire study: Samples were obtained from a clinical trial, in which 15 Gy stereotactic body radiation therapy was delivered to primary renal cell carcinomas and nephrectomy was performed 4 weeks later. Across all 50 or so samples, over 4,000,000 unique CDR3 nucleotide sequences encoding 2,658,974 unique CDR3 amino acid sequences were identified. In total, some 52 samples underwent TCR beta sequencing: around 25 tumors plus 27 peripheral blood samples.

According to the study, the label for this sample's time point signals: blood 2 weeks post-SBRT. The meaning of the sample's treatment or condition label: 15 Gy SBRT to primary tumor, nephrectomy 4 weeks later. To follow tumor-enriched clonotypes, serial peripheral blood was collected from radiation-treated patients at baseline and at 2 weeks and 4 weeks after SBRT. All patients had renal cell carcinoma with clear cell pathology. The QIAamp DNA Blood Mini Kit (Qiagen) was used to prepare genomic DNA for TCR sequencing. Samples were included in the analyses only if all quality control checks were passed. For this clone: Its antigen is unknown. Qualities for individual bases were not recorded, and no much larger clone is one base off.

From the cysteine up to the phenylalanine, the CDR3 has a length of 12 residues. Of all the DNA, just the CDR3 is kept, 36 bases in frame from base 1. The germline V gene supplies CDR1 SGHDT and CDR2 YYEEEE. At the junction V is shortened by 3 bases and J by 3 bases, with 4 bases in between. TCR beta libraries were generated from genomic DNA with the immunoSEQ kit, following the manufacturer's recommendations. Library preparation used a first multiplex PCR with proprietary primers, then a second PCR adding unique barcodes, with bead cleanups after each round. A kit-provided positive control reaction and a negative control reaction were included in every sample batch. The final libraries were assessed on an Agilent 4200 TapeStation D1000 ScreenTape, pooled by volume, and quantified by qPCR. Sequencing was performed on an Illumina NextSeq500 with a MidOutput 150-cycle cartridge, and 156 Read1 and 15 Index1 cycles were run with kit custom primers. The pooled library was loaded at approximately 1 pM with an approximately 22% PhiX control spike-in. The paper's data handling went like this. Vendor-processed data were analyzed in R, and a clonotype was defined as all T cells sharing the same CDR3 nucleotide sequence. In the clone abundance analyses, frequencies in each sample were normalized to that sample's 10,000 most abundant clones. Public T cell clones, which averaged fewer than five per sample, were removed prior to analysis. An abundance difference of at least 32-fold between compartments was the criterion for calling clonotypes tumor-enriched or baseline blood-enriched. A beta-binomial differential abundance model was applied to find clonotypes that expanded or contracted between blood time points. Similarity between tumor and blood repertoires was quantified using the Baroni-Urbani and Buser coefficient, and groups were compared with two-tailed Wilcoxon tests in R. The clones in this table, taken by TCRdb from immuneACCESS, are in-frame only. Not every clone is retained; where verified, under half of the shortfall comes from an unresolved V gene, and the cause of the rest is unknown. Clone size and the V and J calls come from that table; the DNA yielded D and trimming. The sample table lists tens of thousands of clones, less than 85% of them with a count of one. The ten largest clones add up to 25% to 35% of the sample.

The investigation overall reported the following: Changes in the blood repertoire were not tracked past 4 weeks after treatment. Top tumor clonotypes rose in blood from baseline to 2 weeks post-radiation, then contracted by 4 weeks, suggesting transient expansion of tumor-resident clones. Because no pretreatment tumor biopsies were available, whether clonotypes were present in the tumor at baseline could not be determined. Effects of radiation dose or scheduling on the TCR repertoire could not be addressed with the single-armed trial design.

This TCR was sampled from a woman in her 70s with renal cell carcinoma. Recombination connected TRBV5-6 to TRBJ1-3; no D segment can be confidently identified. The sequencing used blood, collected from a patient whose treatment included radiotherapy and nephrectomy. The nucleotide sequence is TGTGCCAGCAGCTGGATTGGAAACACCATATATTTT. Translated, it gives CASSWIGNTIYF.